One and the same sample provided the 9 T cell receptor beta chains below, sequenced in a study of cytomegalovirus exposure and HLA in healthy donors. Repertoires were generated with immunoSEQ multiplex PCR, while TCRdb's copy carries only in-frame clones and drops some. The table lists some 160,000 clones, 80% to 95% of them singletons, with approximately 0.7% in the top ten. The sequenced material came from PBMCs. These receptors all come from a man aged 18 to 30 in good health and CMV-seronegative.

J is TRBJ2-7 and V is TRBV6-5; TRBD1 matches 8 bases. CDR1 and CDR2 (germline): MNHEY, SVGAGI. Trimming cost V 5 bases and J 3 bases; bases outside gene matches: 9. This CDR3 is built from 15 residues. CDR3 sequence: CASSGTGGKSYEQYF. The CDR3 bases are TGTGCCAGCAGTGGTACAGGGGGGAAAAGCTACGAGCAGTACTTC.

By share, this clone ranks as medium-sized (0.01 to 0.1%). The CDR3 is CASSEGTSTGELFF. The CDR3 region has the DNA TGTGCCAGCAGTGAGGGGACTAGCACCGGGGAGCTGTTTTTT. The V call is TRBV6-1, the J call TRBJ2-2; 8 positions match TRBD2. Germline values: CDR1 MNHNS, CDR2 SASEGT. The trim removed 3 bases at V and 4 bases at J, leaving 1 base unmatched. The CDR3 is made up of 14 amino acids.

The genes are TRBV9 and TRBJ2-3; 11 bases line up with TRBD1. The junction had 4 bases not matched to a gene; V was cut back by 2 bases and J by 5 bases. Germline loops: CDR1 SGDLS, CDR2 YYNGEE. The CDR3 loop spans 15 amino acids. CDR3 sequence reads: CASSVGTGGEDTQYF. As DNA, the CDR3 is TGTGCCAGCAGCGTCGGGACAGGGGGGGAAGATACGCAGTATTTT.

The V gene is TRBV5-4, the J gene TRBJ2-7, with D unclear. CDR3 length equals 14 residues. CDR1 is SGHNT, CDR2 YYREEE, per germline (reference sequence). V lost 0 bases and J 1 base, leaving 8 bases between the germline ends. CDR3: CASSLALSSYEQYF. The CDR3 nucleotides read TGTGCCAGCAGCTTGGCTCTATCATCCTACGAGCAGTACTTC.

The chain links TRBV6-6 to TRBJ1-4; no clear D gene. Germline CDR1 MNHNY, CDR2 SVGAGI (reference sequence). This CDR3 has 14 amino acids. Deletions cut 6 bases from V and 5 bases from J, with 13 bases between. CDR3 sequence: CASSPGRLNEKLFF. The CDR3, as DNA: TGTGCCAGCAGCCCCGGGAGGTTGAATGAAAAACTGTTTTTT.

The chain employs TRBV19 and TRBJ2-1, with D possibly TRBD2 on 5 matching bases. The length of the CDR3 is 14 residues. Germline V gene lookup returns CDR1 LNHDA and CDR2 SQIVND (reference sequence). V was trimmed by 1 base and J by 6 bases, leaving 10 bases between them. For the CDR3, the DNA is TGTGCCAGTAGTATAGCTCAGCGGCCCAATGAGCAGTTCTTC. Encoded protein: CASSIAQRPNEQFF.

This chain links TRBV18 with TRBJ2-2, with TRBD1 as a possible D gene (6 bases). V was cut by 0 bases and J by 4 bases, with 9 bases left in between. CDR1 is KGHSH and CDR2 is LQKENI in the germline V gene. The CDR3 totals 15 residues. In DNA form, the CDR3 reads TGTGCCAGCTCACCACCGGGACACACCACCGGGGAGCTGTTTTTT. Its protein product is CASSPPGHTTGELFF.

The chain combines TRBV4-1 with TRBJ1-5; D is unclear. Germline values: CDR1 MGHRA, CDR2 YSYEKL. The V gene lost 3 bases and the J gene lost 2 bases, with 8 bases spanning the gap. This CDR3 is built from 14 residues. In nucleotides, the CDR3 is TGCGCCAGCAGCCAGATCAGTCGCAATCAGCCCCAGCATTTT. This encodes CASSQISRNQPQHF.

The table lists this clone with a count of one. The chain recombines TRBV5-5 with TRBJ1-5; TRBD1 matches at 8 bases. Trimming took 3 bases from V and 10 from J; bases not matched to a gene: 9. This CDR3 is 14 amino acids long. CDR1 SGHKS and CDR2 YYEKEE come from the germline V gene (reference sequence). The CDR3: CASSYGQGGEPQHF. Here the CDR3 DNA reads TGTGCCAGCAGCTACGGACAGGGAGGAGAACCCCAGCATTTT.